The sequence of this TCR beta chain was determined in a study of CD8+ T cells in alopecia areata. The study, taken as a whole, reports: Relative to normal scalp, lesional scalp, especially alopecia totalis/universalis, showed higher clonality. It was less clear whether patients shared TCRs than it was in mice, possibly because of HLA.

Trimming at V came to 5 bases and at J to 0 bases, leaving 2 bases not matched to a gene. The CDR3 runs 14 residues. CDR1 is ENHRY, CDR2 SYGVKD, per germline. cDNA serving as the sequencing template came from extracted, reverse transcribed RNA. TCRdb's copy holds only in-frame clones and misses some; the assay was immunoSEQ multiplex PCR. The sample records about 110,000 clones, 55% to 70% being singletons. Concerning this clone: Its specificity is unknown.

The clonotype was recovered from a human donor with alopecia areata. This chain connects TRBV10-3 to TRBJ2-7; 9 bases match TRBD1. The sequenced material came from NKG2D-low CD8+ T cells sorted from blood. The CDR3 reads CAISSGQGSYEQYF. The CDR3 region has the DNA TGTGCCATCAGTTCGGGACAGGGCTCCTACGAGCAGTACTTC.